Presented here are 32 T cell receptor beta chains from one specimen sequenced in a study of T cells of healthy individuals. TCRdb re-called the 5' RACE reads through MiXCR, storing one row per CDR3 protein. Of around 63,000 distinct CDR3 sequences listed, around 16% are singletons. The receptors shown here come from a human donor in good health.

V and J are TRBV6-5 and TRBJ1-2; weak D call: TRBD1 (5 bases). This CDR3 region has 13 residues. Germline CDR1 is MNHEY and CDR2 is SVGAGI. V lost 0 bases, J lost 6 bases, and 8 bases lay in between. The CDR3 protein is CASSYSAGNGYTF. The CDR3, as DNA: TGTGCCAGCAGTTACTCCGCAGGGAATGGCTACACCTTC.

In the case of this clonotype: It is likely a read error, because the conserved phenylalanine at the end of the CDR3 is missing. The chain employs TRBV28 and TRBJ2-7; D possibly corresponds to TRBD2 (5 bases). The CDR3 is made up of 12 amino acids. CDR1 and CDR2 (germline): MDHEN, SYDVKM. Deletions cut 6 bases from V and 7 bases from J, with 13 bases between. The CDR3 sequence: CASSPTRREQYL. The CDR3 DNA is TGTGCCAGCAGCCCAACTAGACGGGAGCAGTACTTA.

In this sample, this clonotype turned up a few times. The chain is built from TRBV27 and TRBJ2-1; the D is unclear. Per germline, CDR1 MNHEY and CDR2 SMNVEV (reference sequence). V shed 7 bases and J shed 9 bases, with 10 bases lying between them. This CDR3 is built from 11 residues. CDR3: CASKGYGEQFF. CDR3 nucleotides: TGTGCCAGCAAGGGATACGGTGAGCAGTTCTTC.

CDR3 DNA: TGTGCCAGCAGCAAGGACTTGGAATTAACAGATACGCAGTATTTT. Translation: CASSKDLELTDTQYF. The chain is built from TRBV7-2 and TRBJ2-3; D is perhaps TRBD2 (5 bases). The CDR3 is 15 amino acids. Germline loops: CDR1 SGHTA, CDR2 FQGNSA. With 5 bases removed from V and 3 bases from J, the gap between germline ends came to 15 bases. Variable domain in full (rest from reference TRBV7-2 and TRBJ2-3): GAGVSQSPSNKVTEKGKDVELRCDPISGHTALYWYRQSLGQGLEFLIYFQGNSAPDKSGLPSDRFSAERTGGSVSTLTIQRTQQEDSAVYLCASSKDLELTDTQYFGPGTRLTVL.

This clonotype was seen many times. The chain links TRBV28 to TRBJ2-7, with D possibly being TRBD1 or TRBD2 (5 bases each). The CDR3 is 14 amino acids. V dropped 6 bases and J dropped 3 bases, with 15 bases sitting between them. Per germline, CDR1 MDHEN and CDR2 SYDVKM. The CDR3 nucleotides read TGTGCCAGCAGCCCGGAAGAGGGGCTCTACGAGCAGTACTTC. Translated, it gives CASSPEEGLYEQYF.

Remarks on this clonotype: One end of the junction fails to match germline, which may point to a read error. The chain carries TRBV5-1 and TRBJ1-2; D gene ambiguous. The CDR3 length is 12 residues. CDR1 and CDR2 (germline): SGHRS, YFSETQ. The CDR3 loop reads CASSLARDGYNF. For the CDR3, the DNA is TGCGCCAGCAGCTTGGCAAGGGATGGCTACAACTTC.

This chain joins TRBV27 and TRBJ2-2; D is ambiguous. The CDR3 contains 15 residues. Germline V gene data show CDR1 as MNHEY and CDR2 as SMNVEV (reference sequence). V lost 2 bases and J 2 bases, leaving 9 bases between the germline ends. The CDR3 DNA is TGTGCCAGCAGTTTAGTATTCCCCAACACCGGGGAGCTGTTTTTT. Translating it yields CASSLVFPNTGELFF.

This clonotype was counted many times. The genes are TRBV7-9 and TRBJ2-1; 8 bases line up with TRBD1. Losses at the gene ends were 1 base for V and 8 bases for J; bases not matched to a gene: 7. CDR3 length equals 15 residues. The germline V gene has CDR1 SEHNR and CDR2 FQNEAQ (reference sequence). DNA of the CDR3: TGTGCCAGCAGCTTAGTAGCGGACAGGGTATATGAGCAGTTCTTC. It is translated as CASSLVADRVYEQFF.

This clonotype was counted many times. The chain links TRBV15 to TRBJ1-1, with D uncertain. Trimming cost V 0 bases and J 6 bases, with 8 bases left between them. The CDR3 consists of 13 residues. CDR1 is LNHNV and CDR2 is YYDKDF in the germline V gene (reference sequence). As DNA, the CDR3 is TGTGCCACCAGCAGAGATCCGGATTCTGAAGCTTTCTTT. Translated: CATSRDPDSEAFF.

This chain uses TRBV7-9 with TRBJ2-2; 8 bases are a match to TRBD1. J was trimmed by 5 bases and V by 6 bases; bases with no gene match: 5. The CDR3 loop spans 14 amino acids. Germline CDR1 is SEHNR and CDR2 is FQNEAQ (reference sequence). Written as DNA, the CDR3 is TGTGCCAGCAGGATGACAGGGGTGACCGGGGAGCTGTTTTTT. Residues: CASRMTGVTGELFF.

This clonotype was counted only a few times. In DNA, the CDR3 is TGCGCCAGCAGCCAAGATCATCACGGGATGGTGAACACTGAAGCTTTCTTT. This gives the protein CASSQDHHGMVNTEAFF. The rearrangement uses TRBV4-3 and TRBJ1-1, with D unclear. This CDR3 region has 17 residues. The germline V gene has CDR1 LGHNA and CDR2 YSLEER. V was clipped by 0 bases and J by 0 bases, with 14 bases between them.

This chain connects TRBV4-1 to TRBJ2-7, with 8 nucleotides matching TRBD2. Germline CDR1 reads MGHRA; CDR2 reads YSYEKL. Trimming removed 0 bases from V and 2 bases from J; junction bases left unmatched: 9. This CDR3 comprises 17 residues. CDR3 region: CASSQESSGGRAYEQYF. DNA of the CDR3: TGCGCCAGCAGCCAAGAGAGCAGCGGGGGCAGAGCCTACGAGCAGTACTTC.

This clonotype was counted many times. The chain's CDR3 is CASSPPAGVFYGYTF. The CDR3 nucleotides read TGTGCCAGCAGTCCTCCCGCGGGGGTCTTCTATGGCTACACCTTC. The chain carries TRBV6-2 or TRBV6-3 and TRBJ1-2, with TRBD1 as a possible D gene (5 bases). Germline V lookup: CDR1 MNHEY, CDR2 SVGEGT. V lost 5 bases to trimming and J lost 4 bases, with 17 bases between them. The CDR3 has 15 amino acids.

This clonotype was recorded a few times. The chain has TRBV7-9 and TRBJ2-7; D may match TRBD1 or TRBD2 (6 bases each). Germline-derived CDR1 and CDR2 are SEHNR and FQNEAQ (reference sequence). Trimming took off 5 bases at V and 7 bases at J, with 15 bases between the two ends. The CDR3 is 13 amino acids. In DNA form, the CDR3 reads TGTGCCAGCAGCCCCTCGGGGGCCGGGGAGCAGTACTTC. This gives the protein CASSPSGAGEQYF.

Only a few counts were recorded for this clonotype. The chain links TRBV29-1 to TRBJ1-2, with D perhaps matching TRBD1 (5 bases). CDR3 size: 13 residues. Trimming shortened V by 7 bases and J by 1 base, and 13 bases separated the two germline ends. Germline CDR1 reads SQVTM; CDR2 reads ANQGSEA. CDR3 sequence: CSAGDRGNYGYTF. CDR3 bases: TGCAGCGCGGGGGACCGAGGTAACTATGGCTACACCTTC.

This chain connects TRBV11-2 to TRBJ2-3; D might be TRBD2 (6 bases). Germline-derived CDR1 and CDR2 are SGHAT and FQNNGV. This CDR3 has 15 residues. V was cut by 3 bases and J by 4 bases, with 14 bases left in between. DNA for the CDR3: TGTGCCAGCAGCTTGGAGGAGGGGAGCGCAGATACGCAGTATTTT. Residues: CASSLEEGSADTQYF.

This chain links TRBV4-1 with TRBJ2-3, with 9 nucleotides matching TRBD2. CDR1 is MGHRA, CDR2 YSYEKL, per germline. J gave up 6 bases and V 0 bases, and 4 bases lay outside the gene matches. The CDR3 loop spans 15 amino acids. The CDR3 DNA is TGCGCCAGCAGCCAAGACGGCGGGGGGGCTGATACGCAGTATTTT. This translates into CASSQDGGGADTQYF.

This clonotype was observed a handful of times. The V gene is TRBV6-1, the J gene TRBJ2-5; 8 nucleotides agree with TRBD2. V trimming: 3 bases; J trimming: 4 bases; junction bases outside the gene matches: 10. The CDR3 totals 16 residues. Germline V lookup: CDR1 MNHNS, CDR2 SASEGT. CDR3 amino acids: CASSESFSGEAETQYF. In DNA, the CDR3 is TGTGCCAGCAGTGAGTCCTTTAGCGGGGAAGCAGAGACCCAGTACTTC.

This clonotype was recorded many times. As DNA, the CDR3 is TGTGCCAGCAGCCAAGGCCCCTACGAGCAGTACTTC. Translated, it gives CASSQGPYEQYF. The rearrangement uses TRBV4-2 and TRBJ2-7; D ambiguous. Germline V gives CDR1 LGHNA, CDR2 YNFKEQ. This CDR3 region has 12 residues. Deletions cut 1 base from V and 2 bases from J, with 3 bases between.

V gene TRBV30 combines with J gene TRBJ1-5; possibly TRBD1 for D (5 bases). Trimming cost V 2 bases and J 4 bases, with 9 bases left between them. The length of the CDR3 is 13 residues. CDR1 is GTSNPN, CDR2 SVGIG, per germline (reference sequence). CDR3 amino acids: CAWSRQTNQPQHF. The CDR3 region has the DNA TGTGCCTGGAGTCGACAGACGAATCAGCCCCAGCATTTT.

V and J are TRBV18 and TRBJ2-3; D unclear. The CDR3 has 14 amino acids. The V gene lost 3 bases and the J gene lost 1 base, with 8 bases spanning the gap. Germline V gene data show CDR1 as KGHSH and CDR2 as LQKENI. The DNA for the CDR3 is TGTGCCAGCTCACCTCGGGCGGGCACAGATACGCAGTATTTT. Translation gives CASSPRAGTDTQYF.

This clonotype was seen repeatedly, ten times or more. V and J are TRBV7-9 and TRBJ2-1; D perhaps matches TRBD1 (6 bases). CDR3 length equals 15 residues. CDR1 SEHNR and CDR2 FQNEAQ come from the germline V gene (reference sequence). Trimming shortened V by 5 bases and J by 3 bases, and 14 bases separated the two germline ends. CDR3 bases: TGTGCCAGCAGCATCGGCGGACAGATCTACAATGAGCAGTTCTTC. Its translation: CASSIGGQIYNEQFF.

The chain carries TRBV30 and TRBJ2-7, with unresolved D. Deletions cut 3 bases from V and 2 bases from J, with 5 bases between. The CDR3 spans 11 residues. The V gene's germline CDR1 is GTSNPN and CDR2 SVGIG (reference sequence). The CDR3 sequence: CAWRVAYEQYF. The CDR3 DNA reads TGTGCCTGGAGAGTAGCCTACGAGCAGTACTTC.

Here the CDR3 reads CASSQEQFYGYTF. The CDR3 coding sequence is TGTGCCAGCAGTCAGGAACAGTTCTATGGCTACACCTTC. This sequence joins TRBV25-1 and TRBJ1-2; D uncertain. CDR3 length equals 13 residues. The ends were cut back, 5 bases at V and 4 bases at J, with 11 bases in the middle. Germline V CDR1 and CDR2: MGHDK, SYGVNS.

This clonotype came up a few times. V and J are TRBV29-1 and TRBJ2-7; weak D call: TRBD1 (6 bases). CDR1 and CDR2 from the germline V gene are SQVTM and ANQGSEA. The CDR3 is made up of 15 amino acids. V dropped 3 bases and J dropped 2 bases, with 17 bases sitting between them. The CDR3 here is CSVEWGHLWAYEQYF. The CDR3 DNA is TGCAGCGTTGAGTGGGGACATCTTTGGGCCTACGAGCAGTACTTC.

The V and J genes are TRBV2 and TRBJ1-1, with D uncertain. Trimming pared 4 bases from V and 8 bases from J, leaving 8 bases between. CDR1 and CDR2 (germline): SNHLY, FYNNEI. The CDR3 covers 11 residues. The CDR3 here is CASSVVPEAFF. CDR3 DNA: TGTGCCAGCAGTGTGGTTCCAGAAGCTTTCTTT.

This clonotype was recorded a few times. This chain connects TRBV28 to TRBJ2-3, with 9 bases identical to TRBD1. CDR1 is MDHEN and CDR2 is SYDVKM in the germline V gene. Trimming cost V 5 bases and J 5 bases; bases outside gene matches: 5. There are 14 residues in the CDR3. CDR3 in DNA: TGTGCCAGCAGTCGGACAGGGGTTAGAGATACGCAGTATTTT. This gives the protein CASSRTGVRDTQYF.

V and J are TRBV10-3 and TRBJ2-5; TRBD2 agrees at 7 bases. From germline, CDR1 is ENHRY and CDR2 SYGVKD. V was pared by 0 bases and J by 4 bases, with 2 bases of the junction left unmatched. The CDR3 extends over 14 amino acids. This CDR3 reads CAISESWGGETQYF. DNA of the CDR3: TGTGCCATCAGTGAGTCTTGGGGGGGAGAGACCCAGTACTTC.

CDR3 nucleotides: TGTGCCAGCAGCTTATTACACAATGAGCAGTTCTTC. This encodes CASSLLHNEQFF. This chain connects TRBV7-2 to TRBJ2-1; the D is unclear. Per germline, CDR1 SGHTA and CDR2 FQGNSA. Trimming removed 2 bases from V and 5 bases from J, with 4 bases in between. The CDR3 length is 12 residues.

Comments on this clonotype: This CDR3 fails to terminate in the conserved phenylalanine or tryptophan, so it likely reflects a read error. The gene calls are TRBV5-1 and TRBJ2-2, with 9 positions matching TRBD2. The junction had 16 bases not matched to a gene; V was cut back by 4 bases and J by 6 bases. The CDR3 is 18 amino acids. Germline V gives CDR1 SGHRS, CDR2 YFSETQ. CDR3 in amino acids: CASSPPRLAGSGSGELFL. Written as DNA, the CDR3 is TGCGCCAGCAGCCCGCCCCGGCTAGCGGGGAGTGGATCCGGGGAGCTGTTTCTT.

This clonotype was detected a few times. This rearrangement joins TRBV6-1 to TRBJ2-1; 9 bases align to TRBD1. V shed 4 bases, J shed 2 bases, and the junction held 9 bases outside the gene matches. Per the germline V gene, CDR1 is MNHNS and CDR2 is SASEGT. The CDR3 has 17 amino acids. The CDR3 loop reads CASSGLPGTGTYNEQFF. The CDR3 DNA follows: TGTGCCAGCAGTGGACTTCCAGGGACAGGGACCTACAATGAGCAGTTCTTC.

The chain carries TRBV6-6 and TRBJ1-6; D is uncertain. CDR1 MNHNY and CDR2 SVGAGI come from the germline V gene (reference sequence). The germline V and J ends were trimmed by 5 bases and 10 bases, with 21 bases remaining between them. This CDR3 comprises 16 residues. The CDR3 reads CASSPTVLVFGSPLHF. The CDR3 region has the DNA TGTGCCAGCAGTCCCACGGTCCTAGTTTTTGGGTCACCCCTCCACTTT.